This paragraph covers one TCR beta chain sequence. Profiled with immunoSEQ multiplex PCR; TCRdb holds only in-frame clones, not every one. The table has some 500 clones, about 91% seen once. This record comes from a study of tumor T cells in aggressive B-cell lymphoma. The TCR was taken from an adult with diffuse large B cell lymphoma. The sequenced sample was tumor tissue.

CDR3 in amino acids: CASSDSGAGERGYTF. The CDR3 nucleotides are TGTGCCAGCAGTGACTCGGGAGCAGGGGAGCGTGGCTACACCTTC. V is TRBV6-4 and J is TRBJ1-2; TRBD1 is a possible D gene (6 bases). V lost 0 bases, J lost 7 bases, and 15 bases lay in between. The CDR3 runs 15 residues. CDR1 and CDR2 (germline): MRHNA, SNTAGT.